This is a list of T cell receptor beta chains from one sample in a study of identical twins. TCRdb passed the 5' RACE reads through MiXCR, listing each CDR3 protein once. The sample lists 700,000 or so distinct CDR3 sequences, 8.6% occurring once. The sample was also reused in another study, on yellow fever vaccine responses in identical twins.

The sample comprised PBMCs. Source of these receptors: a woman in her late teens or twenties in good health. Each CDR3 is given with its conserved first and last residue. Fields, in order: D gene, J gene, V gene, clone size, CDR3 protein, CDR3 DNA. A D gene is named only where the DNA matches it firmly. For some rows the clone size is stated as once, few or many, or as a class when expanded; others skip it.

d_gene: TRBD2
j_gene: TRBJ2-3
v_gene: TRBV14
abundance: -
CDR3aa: CASSQVGRGDTQYF
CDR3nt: TGTGCCAGCAGCCAAGTCGGGCGGGGGGATACGCAGTATTTT

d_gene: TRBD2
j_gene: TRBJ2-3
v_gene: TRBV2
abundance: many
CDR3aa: CASIGGRDPSGTDTQYF
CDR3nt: TGTGCCAGCATCGGCGGGAGGGATCCTTCGGGCACAGATACGCAGTATTTT

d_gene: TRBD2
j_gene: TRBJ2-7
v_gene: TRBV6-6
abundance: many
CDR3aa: CASSYSLSGSLYF
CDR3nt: TGTGCCAGCAGTTACTCCCTTAGCGGGAGTTTGTACTTC

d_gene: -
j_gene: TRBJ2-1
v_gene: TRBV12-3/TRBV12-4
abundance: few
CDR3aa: CASSDPELAVYNEQFF
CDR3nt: TGTGCCAGCAGCGACCCGGAGTTAGCGGTCTACAATGAGCAGTTCTTC

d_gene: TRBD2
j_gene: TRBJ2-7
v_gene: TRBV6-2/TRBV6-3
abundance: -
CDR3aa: CASSYDPGGLYEQYF
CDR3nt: TGTGCCAGCAGTTACGATCCGGGAGGTCTCTACGAGCAGTACTTC

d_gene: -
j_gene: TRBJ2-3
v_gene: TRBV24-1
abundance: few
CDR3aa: CATSDWAAGSTDTQYF
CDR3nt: TGTGCCACCAGTGATTGGGCAGCGGGTTCCACAGATACGCAGTATTTT

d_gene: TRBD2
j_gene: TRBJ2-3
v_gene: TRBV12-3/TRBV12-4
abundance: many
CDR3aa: CASSLRAGSTDTQYF
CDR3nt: TGTGCCAGCAGTTTGCGAGCGGGGAGTACAGATACGCAGTATTTT

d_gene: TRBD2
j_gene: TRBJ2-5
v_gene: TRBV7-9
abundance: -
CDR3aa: CASSFRPGGETQYF
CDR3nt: TGTGCCAGCAGCTTTCGACCGGGGGGGGAGACCCAGTACTTC

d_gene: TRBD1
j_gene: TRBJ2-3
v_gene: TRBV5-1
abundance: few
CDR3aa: CASSLAGTGAAQIYTDTQYF
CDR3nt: TGCGCCAGCAGCTTGGCCGGGACAGGGGCCGCACAAATTTACACAGATACGCAGTATTTT

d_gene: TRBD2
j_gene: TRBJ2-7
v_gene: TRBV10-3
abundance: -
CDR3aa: CAISELIAGLADYEQYF
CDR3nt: TGTGCCATCAGTGAGTTGATAGCGGGACTAGCGGACTACGAGCAGTACTTC

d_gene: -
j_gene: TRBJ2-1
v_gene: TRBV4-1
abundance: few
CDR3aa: CASSPIGAYNEQFF
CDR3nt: TGCGCCAGCAGCCCCATCGGGGCTTACAATGAGCAGTTCTTC

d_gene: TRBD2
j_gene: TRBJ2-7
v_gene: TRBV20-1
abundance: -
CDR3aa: CSASQDKREHF
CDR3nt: TGCAGTGCTAGTCAGGACAAGCGGGAGCACTTC

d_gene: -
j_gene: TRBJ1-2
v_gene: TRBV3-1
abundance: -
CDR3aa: CASSQDYGGDGYTF
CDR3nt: TGTGCCAGCAGCCAAGATTATGGGGGTGACGGCTACACCTTC

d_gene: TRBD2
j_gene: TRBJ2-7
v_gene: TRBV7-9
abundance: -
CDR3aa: CASSPKTSGGTYEQYF
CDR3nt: TGTGCCAGCAGCCCGAAGACTAGCGGGGGAACTTACGAGCAGTACTTC

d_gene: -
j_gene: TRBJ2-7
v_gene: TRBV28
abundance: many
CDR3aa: CASSSRLVVIIYEQYF
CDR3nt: TGTGCCAGCAGTTCACGACTAGTTGTTATAATCTACGAGCAGTACTTC

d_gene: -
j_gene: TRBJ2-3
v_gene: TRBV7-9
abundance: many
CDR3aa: CASSRSGWEDSDTQYF
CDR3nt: TGTGCCAGCAGCCGGTCTGGCTGGGAGGATTCAGATACGCAGTATTTT

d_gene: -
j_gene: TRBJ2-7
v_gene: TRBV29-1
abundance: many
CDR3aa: CSVEDGQTYEQYF
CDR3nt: TGCAGCGTTGAAGACGGGCAGACCTACGAGCAGTACTTC

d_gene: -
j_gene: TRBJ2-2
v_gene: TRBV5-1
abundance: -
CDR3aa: CASSSHLGPVGGELFF
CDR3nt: TGCGCCAGCAGCTCCCACCTTGGACCCGTCGGCGGGGAGCTGTTTTTT

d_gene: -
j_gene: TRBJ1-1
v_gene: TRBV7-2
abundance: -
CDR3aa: CASSLAARKAMNTEAFF
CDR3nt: TGTGCCAGCAGCTTAGCGGCCAGAAAAGCCATGAACACTGAAGCTTTCTTT

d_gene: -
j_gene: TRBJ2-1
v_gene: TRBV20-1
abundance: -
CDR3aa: CSARLLEGFGSGQFF
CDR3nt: TGCAGTGCTAGATTACTAGAGGGATTTGGCAGCGGGCAGTTCTTC

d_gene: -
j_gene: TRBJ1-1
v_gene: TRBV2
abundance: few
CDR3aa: CASIPLLRELNTEAFF
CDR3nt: TGTGCCAGCATCCCCCTTTTGAGAGAGCTGAACACTGAAGCTTTCTTT

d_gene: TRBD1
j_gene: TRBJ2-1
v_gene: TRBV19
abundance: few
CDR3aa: CASSISWTGTEQFF
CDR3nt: TGTGCCAGTAGTATCAGCTGGACAGGGACTGAGCAGTTCTTC

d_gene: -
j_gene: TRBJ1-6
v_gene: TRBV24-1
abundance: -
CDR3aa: CATSAGTSRSPLHF
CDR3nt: TGTGCCACCTCCGCGGGTACTAGCCGTTCACCCCTCCACTTT

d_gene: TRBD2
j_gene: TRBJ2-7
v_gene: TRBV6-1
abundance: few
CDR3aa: CASSPGLAYSYEQYF
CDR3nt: TGTGCCAGCAGTCCGGGACTAGCGTACTCCTACGAGCAGTACTTC